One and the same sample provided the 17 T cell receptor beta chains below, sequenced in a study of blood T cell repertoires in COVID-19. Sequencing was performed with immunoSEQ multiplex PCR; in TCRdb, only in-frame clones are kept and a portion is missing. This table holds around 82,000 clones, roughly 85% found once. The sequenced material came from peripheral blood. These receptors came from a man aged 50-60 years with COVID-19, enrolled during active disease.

CDR3 sequence reads: CASNPGGTGVNTEAFF. CDR3 nucleotides: TGTGCCAGTAACCCAGGGGGAACAGGGGTGAACACTGAAGCTTTCTTT. The chain carries TRBV19 and TRBJ1-1, with TRBD1 matching over 7 bases. V trimming: 7 bases; J trimming: 0 bases; junction bases outside the gene matches: 11. The CDR3 sequence is 16 residues long. Germline loops: CDR1 LNHDA, CDR2 SQIVND (reference sequence).

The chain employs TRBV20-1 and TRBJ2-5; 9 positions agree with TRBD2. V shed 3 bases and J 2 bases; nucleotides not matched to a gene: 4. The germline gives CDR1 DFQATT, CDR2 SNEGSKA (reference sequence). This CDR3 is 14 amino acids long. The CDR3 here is CSASSAGGQETQYF. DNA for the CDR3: TGCAGTGCTAGTAGCGCGGGAGGGCAAGAGACCCAGTACTTC.

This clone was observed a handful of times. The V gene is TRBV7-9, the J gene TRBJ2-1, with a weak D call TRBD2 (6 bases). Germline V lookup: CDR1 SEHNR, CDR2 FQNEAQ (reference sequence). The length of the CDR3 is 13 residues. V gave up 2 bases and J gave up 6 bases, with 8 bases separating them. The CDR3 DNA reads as TGTGCCAGCAGCTTATGGGGGGTCAATGAGCAGTTCTTC. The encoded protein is CASSLWGVNEQFF.

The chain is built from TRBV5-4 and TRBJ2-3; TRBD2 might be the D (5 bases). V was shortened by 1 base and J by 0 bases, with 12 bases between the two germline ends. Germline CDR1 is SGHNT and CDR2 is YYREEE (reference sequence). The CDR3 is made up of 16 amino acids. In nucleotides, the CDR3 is TGTGCCAGCAGCTTGACGATCGGCGGGAGCACAGATACGCAGTATTTT. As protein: CASSLTIGGSTDTQYF.

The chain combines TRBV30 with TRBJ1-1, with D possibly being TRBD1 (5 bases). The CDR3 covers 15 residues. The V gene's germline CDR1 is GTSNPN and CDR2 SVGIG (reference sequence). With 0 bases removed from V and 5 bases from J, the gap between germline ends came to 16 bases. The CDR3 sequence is CAWSVLARAGTEAFF. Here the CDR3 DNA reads TGTGCCTGGAGTGTACTGGCCAGGGCGGGAACTGAAGCTTTCTTT.

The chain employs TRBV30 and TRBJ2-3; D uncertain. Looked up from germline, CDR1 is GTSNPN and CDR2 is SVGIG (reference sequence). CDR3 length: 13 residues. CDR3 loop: CARRKPGTDTQYF. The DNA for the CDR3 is TGTGCTCGGCGGAAGCCTGGCACAGATACGCAGTATTTT.

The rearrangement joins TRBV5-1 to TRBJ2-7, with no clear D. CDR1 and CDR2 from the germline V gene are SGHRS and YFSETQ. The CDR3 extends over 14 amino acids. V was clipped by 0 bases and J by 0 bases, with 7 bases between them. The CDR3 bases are TGCGCCAGCAGCTTGGAGCCTAGCTCCTACGAGCAGTACTTC. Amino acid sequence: CASSLEPSSYEQYF.

The CDR3 loop is CASSSGTESYEQYF. In DNA, the CDR3 is TGTGCCAGCAGCTCCGGGACAGAGTCCTACGAGCAGTACTTC. V is TRBV21-1 and J is TRBJ2-7; the table's D call, TRBD1, has no DNA check behind it. TRBV21-1 is designated a pseudogene. CDR3 length: 14 residues.

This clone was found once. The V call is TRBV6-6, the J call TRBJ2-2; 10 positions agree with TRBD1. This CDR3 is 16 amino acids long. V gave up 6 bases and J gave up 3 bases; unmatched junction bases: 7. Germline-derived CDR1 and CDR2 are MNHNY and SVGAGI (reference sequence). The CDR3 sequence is CASSPGQGSHTGELFF. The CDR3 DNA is TGTGCCAGCAGCCCGGGACAGGGGTCTCACACCGGGGAGCTGTTTTTT.

The CDR3 reads CASSQRRAGSTEAFF. The CDR3 nucleotides read TGTGCCAGCAGCCAAAGAAGGGCTGGGAGCACTGAAGCTTTCTTT. V usage is TRBV3-1 (or the pseudogene TRBV3-2) and J usage is TRBJ1-1; the D is unclear. The CDR3 contains 15 residues. CDR1 LGHDT and CDR2 YNNKEL come from the germline V gene (reference sequence). V lost 2 bases, J lost 4 bases, and 14 bases lay in between.

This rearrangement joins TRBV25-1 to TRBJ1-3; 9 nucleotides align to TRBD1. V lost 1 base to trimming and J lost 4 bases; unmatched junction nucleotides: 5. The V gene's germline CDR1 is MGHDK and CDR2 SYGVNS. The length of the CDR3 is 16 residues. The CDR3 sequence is CASSELGQGAGNTIYF. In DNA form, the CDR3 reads TGTGCCAGCAGTGAATTGGGACAGGGAGCCGGAAACACCATATATTTT.

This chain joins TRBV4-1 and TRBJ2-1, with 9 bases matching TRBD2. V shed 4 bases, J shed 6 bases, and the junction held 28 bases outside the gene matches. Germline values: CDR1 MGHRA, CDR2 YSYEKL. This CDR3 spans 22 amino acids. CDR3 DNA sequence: TGCGCCAGCAGCCTTTCGCAAGGGGGTCGGCGGGAGGGCCGGGTGACCGGCAATGAGCAGTTCTTC. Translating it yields CASSLSQGGRREGRVTGNEQFF.

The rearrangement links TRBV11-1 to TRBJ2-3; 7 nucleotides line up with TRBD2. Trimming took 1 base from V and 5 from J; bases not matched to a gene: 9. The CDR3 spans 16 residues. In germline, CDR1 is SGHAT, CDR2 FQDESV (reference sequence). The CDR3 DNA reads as TGTGCCAGCAGCTTAGAAGGGCGGGAGCGCGGAGATACGCAGTATTTT. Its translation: CASSLEGRERGDTQYF.

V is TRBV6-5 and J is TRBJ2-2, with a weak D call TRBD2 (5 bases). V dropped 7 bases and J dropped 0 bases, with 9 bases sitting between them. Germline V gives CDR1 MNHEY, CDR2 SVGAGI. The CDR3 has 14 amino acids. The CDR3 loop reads CASKDWTNTGELFF. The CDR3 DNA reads TGTGCCAGCAAGGACTGGACGAACACCGGGGAGCTGTTTTTT.

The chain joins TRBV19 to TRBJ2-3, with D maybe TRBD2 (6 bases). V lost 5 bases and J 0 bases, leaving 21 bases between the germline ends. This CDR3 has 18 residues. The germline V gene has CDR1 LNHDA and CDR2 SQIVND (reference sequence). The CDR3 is CASSSAPSGGVSTDTQYF. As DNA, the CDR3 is TGTGCCAGTAGTTCCGCCCCCTCAGGAGGGGTTAGCACAGATACGCAGTATTTT.

CDR3 amino acids: CSMSAGGAGELFF. The CDR3 coding sequence is TGCAGCATGTCAGCGGGAGGCGCCGGGGAGCTGTTTTTT. V usage is TRBV29-1 and J usage is TRBJ2-2; 9 bases are a match to TRBD2. CDR1 and CDR2 (germline): SQVTM, ANQGSEA. This CDR3 has 13 residues. J lost 6 bases, V lost 8 bases, and 7 bases had no gene match.

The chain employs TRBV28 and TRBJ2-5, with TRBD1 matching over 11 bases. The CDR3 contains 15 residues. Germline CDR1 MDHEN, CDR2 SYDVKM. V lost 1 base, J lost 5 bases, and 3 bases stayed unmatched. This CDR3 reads CASSLSDRGRETQYF. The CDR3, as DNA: TGTGCCAGCAGTTTATCGGACAGGGGGCGGGAGACCCAGTACTTC.